One and the same sample provided the 32 T cell receptor beta chains below, sequenced in a study of T cells after yellow fever vaccination. One entry per CDR3 protein results from TCRdb running MiXCR on the 5' RACE reads. Found here are 500,000 to 700,000 distinct CDR3 sequences, about 19% of them singletons; the top ten hold around an eighth. Specimen: PBMCs, collected 15 days after the yellow fever booster vaccination. These receptors all come from a young man who received the YFV17D yellow fever vaccine.

The chain carries TRBV29-1 and TRBJ1-2; tentatively, D is TRBD1 (5 bases). Trimming shortened V by 1 base and J by 10 bases, and 19 bases separated the two germline ends. CDR1 is SQVTM, CDR2 ANQGSEA, per germline. CDR3 length: 14 amino acids. CDR3 protein: CSVEGAQDSYTYTF. CDR3 in DNA: TGCAGCGTTGAAGGGGCACAGGATAGCTATACCTACACCTTC.

This clonotype turned up a few times. V is TRBV5-4 and J is TRBJ2-7; D possibly corresponds to TRBD2 (6 bases). Germline CDR1 is SGHNT and CDR2 is YYREEE (reference sequence). This CDR3 is 16 amino acids long. Trimming pared 5 bases from V and 2 bases from J, leaving 20 bases between. CDR3 protein: CASSHHLGGRPYEQYF. The CDR3 nucleotides read TGTGCCAGCAGTCACCATCTAGGAGGGCGACCCTACGAGCAGTACTTC.

CDR3: CASSTGHLTDTQYF. Written as DNA, the CDR3 is TGTGCCAGCAGTACGGGACACCTCACAGATACGCAGTATTTT. The gene calls are TRBV27 and TRBJ2-3; D is perhaps TRBD1 (6 bases). V lost 5 bases, J lost 2 bases, and 11 bases lay in between. Germline loops: CDR1 MNHEY, CDR2 SMNVEV (reference sequence). This CDR3 contains 14 residues.

This clonotype was detected only a few times. The chain uses TRBV9 and TRBJ2-1; 16 nucleotides match TRBD2. The CDR3 has 18 amino acids. Germline V gene sequence: CDR1 SGDLS, CDR2 YYNGEE. The trim removed 1 base at V and 7 bases at J, leaving 8 bases unmatched. The CDR3: CASSVSGTSGRARNEQFF. CDR3 in DNA: TGTGCCAGCAGCGTATCCGGGACTAGCGGGAGGGCCCGGAATGAGCAGTTCTTC.

The V gene is TRBV12-3 or TRBV12-4, the J gene TRBJ1-5, with TRBD1 matching 9 bases. Unmatched junction bases numbered 7, after V lost 6 bases and J lost 7 bases. The CDR3 length is 14 residues. The CDR3 coding sequence is TGTGCCAGCAGACCGGGACAGGGTTACCAGCCCCAGCATTTT. Translation gives CASRPGQGYQPQHF.

This clonotype has only a few counts. V usage is TRBV18 and J usage is TRBJ1-2; no clear D gene. The CDR3 spans 13 residues. Trimming removed 3 bases at V and 8 bases at J, with 13 bases between. Germline CDR1 and CDR2: KGHSH and LQKENI. The CDR3 loop reads CASSPQVDSGYTF. CDR3 DNA sequence: TGTGCCAGCTCACCTCAGGTCGATAGCGGCTACACCTTC.

This clonotype came up many times. The gene calls are TRBV12-3 or TRBV12-4 and TRBJ2-7, with 9 bases lining up with TRBD1. This CDR3 is built from 14 residues. The trim removed 7 bases at V and 6 bases at J, leaving 10 bases unmatched. CDR3 region: CASTYAGTGSEQYF. DNA of the CDR3: TGTGCCAGCACTTATGCCGGGACAGGGTCCGAGCAGTACTTC.

This clonotype has only a few counts. This chain connects TRBV18 to TRBJ2-2; D perhaps matches TRBD2 (6 bases). Germline V gives CDR1 KGHSH, CDR2 LQKENI. The V and J ends lost 0 bases and 6 bases respectively, with 11 bases between them. This CDR3 is 15 amino acids long. CDR3 sequence: CASSPPGRSPGELFF. The CDR3 nucleotides are TGTGCCAGCTCACCACCGGGGAGGTCGCCCGGGGAGCTGTTTTTT.

The chain has TRBV29-1 and TRBJ1-2; TRBD1 aligns across 10 bases. The CDR3 has 14 residues. From germline, CDR1 is SQVTM and CDR2 ANQGSEA. V lost 6 bases, J lost 3 bases, and 7 bases stayed unmatched. DNA for the CDR3: TGCAGCGTGCCGGGACAGGGGATCGACTATGGCTACACCTTC. Its translation: CSVPGQGIDYGYTF.

The chain uses TRBV6-2 or TRBV6-3 and TRBJ2-7; D remains ambiguous. The CDR3 consists of 12 residues. CDR1 and CDR2 (germline): MNHEY, SVGEGT. The V end was cut by 8 bases, the J end by 2 bases, with 10 bases between. Written as DNA, the CDR3 is TGTGCCAGCGGGGATTTCCCCTACGAGCAGTACTTC. It encodes CASGDFPYEQYF.

The V and J genes are TRBV7-6 and TRBJ2-3, with D perhaps TRBD1 (6 bases). This CDR3 spans 17 amino acids. V shed 5 bases and J shed 1 base, with 19 bases lying between them. Looked up from germline, CDR1 is SGHVS and CDR2 is FNYEAQ. This CDR3 reads CASSRDKYRDRTDTQYF. The CDR3 region has the DNA TGTGCCAGCAGCCGCGACAAGTACAGGGATCGCACAGATACGCAGTATTTT.

This sequence joins TRBV10-3 and TRBJ2-2; 16 bases align to TRBD2. The CDR3 extends over 16 amino acids. The V gene's germline CDR1 is ENHRY and CDR2 SYGVKD. The junction had 4 bases not matched to a gene; V was cut back by 6 bases and J by 6 bases. The CDR3 loop is CAISGTSGRASGELFF. The CDR3 region has the DNA TGTGCCATCAGCGGGACTAGCGGGAGGGCCTCCGGGGAGCTGTTTTTT.

This clonotype has only a few counts. The rearrangement uses TRBV24-1 and TRBJ2-1, with TRBD2 matching 11 bases. This CDR3 has 16 amino acids. Germline trimming cut 3 bases from V and 9 bases from J; bases unmatched to any gene: 9. Germline-derived CDR1 and CDR2 are KGHDR and SFDVKD. CDR3 coding DNA: TGTGCCACCAGTGATCTCACTAGCGGGAGCGTGGGTGAGCAGTTCTTC. Its translation is CATSDLTSGSVGEQFF.

There are a few counts of this clonotype. This rearrangement joins TRBV12-3 or TRBV12-4 to TRBJ2-3; maybe TRBD2 (6 bases). V was shortened by 5 bases and J by 3 bases, with 18 bases between the two germline ends. The CDR3 spans 16 residues. In DNA, the CDR3 is TGTGCCAGCAGTCCCGACAGATCCGCGGGGACAGATACGCAGTATTTT. This translates into CASSPDRSAGTDTQYF.

This clonotype was counted between two and nine times. CDR3 region: CASSLMRNEQYF. Written as DNA, the CDR3 is TGTGCCAGCAGTTTAATGCGGAACGAGCAGTACTTC. V and J are TRBV12-3 or TRBV12-4 and TRBJ2-7; D gene unclear. This CDR3 is 12 amino acids long. V was pared by 2 bases and J by 5 bases, with 7 bases between.

As to this clonotype: A read error is possible here, since a much larger clone lies one base away. This sequence joins TRBV6-1 and TRBJ2-7, with TRBD2 matching 14 bases. The CDR3 loop spans 14 amino acids. J was trimmed by 12 bases and V by 11 bases; bases with no gene match: 15. Germline lookup yields CDR1 MNHNS and CDR2 SASEGT. CDR3 region: CAATSGLAGDEGYF. The CDR3, as DNA: TGTGCCGCCACCTCGGGACTAGCGGGAGACGAGGGGTACTTC.

V usage is TRBV15 and J usage is TRBJ2-7, with 7 bases lining up with TRBD1. The CDR3 spans 14 residues. Germline V CDR1 and CDR2: LNHNV, YYDKDF (reference sequence). Trimming took 1 base from V and 6 from J; bases not matched to a gene: 6. The CDR3 DNA follows: TGTGCCACCAGCAGAGGACAGGGTTTCGGCGAGCAGTACTTC. Translating gives CATSRGQGFGEQYF. Looking up the rest from reference TRBV15 and TRBJ2-7 gives the full variable domain: DAMVIQNPRYQVTQFGKPVTLSCSQTLNHNVMYWYQQKSSQAPKLLFHYYDKDFNNEADTPDNFQSRRPNTSFCFLDIRSPGLGDTAMYLCATSRGQGFGEQYFGPGTRLTVT.

The chain joins TRBV11-2 to TRBJ2-2; 12 nucleotides align to TRBD2. Looked up from germline, CDR1 is SGHAT and CDR2 is FQNNGV. CDR3 length: 16 amino acids. Trimming took 3 bases from V and 5 from J; bases not matched to a gene: 4. The DNA of the CDR3 is TGTGCCAGCAGCTTCCGACTAGCGGGAGTTACCGGGGAGCTGTTTTTT. It yields the protein CASSFRLAGVTGELFF.

This clonotype has more than one count but fewer than ten. This chain links TRBV10-2 with TRBJ1-1; 8 bases fit TRBD1. Germline CDR1 reads WSHSY; CDR2 reads SAAADI. The CDR3 has 14 amino acids. With V trimmed by 6 bases and J by 4 bases, 7 bases remained unmatched. Here the CDR3 reads CASRGQGIGTEAFF. Written as DNA, the CDR3 is TGCGCCAGCAGAGGACAGGGTATCGGCACTGAAGCTTTCTTT.

The chain has TRBV20-1 and TRBJ2-5, with D maybe TRBD2 (7 bases). The CDR3 is 13 residues long. Germline CDR1 and CDR2: DFQATT and SNEGSKA (reference sequence). V lost 6 bases to trimming and J lost 6 bases, with 17 bases between them. The CDR3 reads CSAGGAPIQTQYF. CDR3 in DNA: TGCAGTGCAGGGGGGGCTCCTATTCAGACCCAGTACTTC.

This clonotype was seen a handful of times. This chain links TRBV12-3 or TRBV12-4 with TRBJ2-5; D is uncertain. This CDR3 region has 13 residues. V was cut by 4 bases and J by 5 bases, with 11 bases left in between. The CDR3 loop is CASSWRITETQYF. The CDR3 DNA reads as TGTGCCAGCAGTTGGCGGATCACTGAGACCCAGTACTTC.

This chain joins TRBV20-1 and TRBJ2-5; TRBD1 might be the D (5 bases). There are 13 residues in the CDR3. The germline gives CDR1 DFQATT, CDR2 SNEGSKA (reference sequence). Trimming pared 6 bases from V and 2 bases from J, leaving 13 bases between. The CDR3 reads CSAILGQQETQYF. Here the CDR3 DNA reads TGCAGTGCCATACTGGGGCAGCAAGAGACCCAGTACTTC.

This rearrangement joins TRBV20-1 to TRBJ2-7, with 8 bases identical to TRBD2. J lost 2 bases, V lost 7 bases, and 7 bases had no gene match. The CDR3 contains 13 residues. The germline gives CDR1 DFQATT, CDR2 SNEGSKA (reference sequence). CDR3 protein: CSVGSGTTYEQYF. CDR3 nucleotide sequence: TGCAGTGTAGGTAGCGGGACTACCTACGAGCAGTACTTC.

The rearrangement links TRBV20-1 to TRBJ2-1, with D tentatively TRBD2 (5 bases). The ends were cut back, 5 bases at V and 2 bases at J, with 13 bases in the middle. CDR1 and CDR2 from the germline V gene are DFQATT and SNEGSKA (reference sequence). The CDR3 contains 14 residues. The CDR3 is CSACGAATYNEQFF. In DNA, the CDR3 is TGCAGTGCTTGCGGAGCGGCGACCTACAATGAGCAGTTCTTC.

The chain has TRBV3-1 and TRBJ2-1, with 9 nucleotides matching TRBD2. Germline CDR1 reads LGHDT; CDR2 reads YNNKEL (reference sequence). The trim removed 4 bases at V and 7 bases at J, leaving 8 bases unmatched. The CDR3 covers 15 residues. CDR3 residues: CASSRGGRARNEQFF. The CDR3 DNA reads as TGTGCCAGCAGCCGGGGCGGGAGGGCCAGGAATGAGCAGTTCTTC.

There are a few counts of this clonotype. The V gene is TRBV27, the J gene TRBJ2-7, with a weak D call TRBD1 (6 bases). The CDR3 is 12 residues long. Trimming stripped 10 bases from V and 0 bases from J, with 10 bases between. CDR1 and CDR2 from the germline V gene are MNHEY and SMNVEV (reference sequence). The CDR3 loop reads CANTTGSYEQYF. DNA of the CDR3: TGTGCCAATACGACAGGCTCCTACGAGCAGTACTTC.

V gene TRBV20-1 combines with J gene TRBJ2-5; 7 positions agree with TRBD2. The CDR3 runs 13 residues. The V gene end was trimmed by 2 bases and the J gene end by 3 bases; junction bases not matched to a gene: 3. Germline V gives CDR1 DFQATT, CDR2 SNEGSKA (reference sequence). This CDR3 is CSARTGLEETQYF. The CDR3 DNA is TGCAGTGCTAGAACCGGACTAGAAGAGACCCAGTACTTC.

In its sample, this clonotype was seen a few times. The CDR3 DNA follows: TGTGCCAGCAGCTTGGCGGGACTCCTCTACAATGAGCAGTTCTTC. Translated: CASSLAGLLYNEQFF. This sequence joins TRBV12-3 or TRBV12-4 and TRBJ2-1; maybe TRBD2 (6 bases). The CDR3 runs 15 residues. V was shortened by 6 bases and J by 3 bases, with 15 bases between the two germline ends.

The genes are TRBV9 and TRBJ2-3; a weak D match, TRBD2 (6 bases). The germline V gene encodes CDR1 SGDLS and CDR2 YYNGEE. The length of the CDR3 is 12 residues. Trimming cost V 5 bases and J 10 bases, with 14 bases left between them. CDR3 nucleotides: TGTGCCAGCAGTGAACACGGGGGAGCGCAGTATTTT. It encodes CASSEHGGAQYF. The complete variable domain, with remaining parts taken from reference TRBV9 and TRBJ2-3, reads DSGVTQTPKHLITATGQRVTLRCSPRSGDLSVYWYQQSLDQGLQFLIQYYNGEERAKGNILERFSAQQFPDLHSELNLSSLELGDSALYFCASSEHGGAQYFGPGTRLTVL.

CDR3 in amino acids: CSVVGLARETQYF. Here the CDR3 DNA reads TGCAGCGTTGTAGGACTAGCTCGGGAGACCCAGTACTTC. The genes are TRBV29-1 and TRBJ2-5; 8 bases match TRBD2. J was trimmed by 5 bases and V by 4 bases; bases with no gene match: 6. This CDR3 spans 13 amino acids. CDR1 is SQVTM and CDR2 is ANQGSEA in the germline V gene.

This clonotype was detected a few times. The rearrangement links TRBV10-2 to TRBJ2-1; 8 bases map to TRBD2. Trimming took 6 bases from V and 8 from J; bases not matched to a gene: 0. Germline V gene data show CDR1 as WSHSY and CDR2 as SAAADI. The CDR3 totals 11 residues. The CDR3: CASRLADEQFF. The DNA for the CDR3 is TGCGCCAGCAGACTAGCGGATGAGCAGTTCTTC.

This clonotype was seen only a few times. This chain uses TRBV7-6 with TRBJ2-2, with TRBD1 matching over 9 bases. J gave up 6 bases and V 5 bases, and 7 bases lay outside the gene matches. Germline V gene data show CDR1 as SGHVS and CDR2 as FNYEAQ. This CDR3 is 15 amino acids long. CDR3: CASSPGTGTAGELFF. The DNA of the CDR3 is TGTGCCAGCAGCCCCGGGACAGGGACCGCCGGGGAGCTGTTTTTT. The entire variable domain, with the rest obtained from reference TRBV7-6 and TRBJ2-2, is as follows: GAGVSQSPRYKVTKRGQDVALRCDPISGHVSLYWYRQALGQGPEFLTYFNYEAQQDKSGLPNDRFSAERPEGSISTLTIQRTEQRDSAMYRCASSPGTGTAGELFFGEGSRLTVL.